This TCR beta chain was obtained from a study of technical replicates of blood from a handful of donors. A note on this clone: A read error may produce the germline difference seen at one junction end.

This CDR3 contains 14 residues. CDR1 SGHTA and CDR2 FQGNSA come from the germline V gene. TCRdb's copy holds only in-frame clones and misses some; the assay was immunoSEQ multiplex PCR. The data contain 55,000 to 75,000 clones, 90% to 95% of them seen just once; the ten biggest clones take up about 3.9%. Sequences were obtained from PBMCs. The gene calls are TRBV7-2 and TRBJ2-7; 9 positions match TRBD2. The sequence derives from a human donor in good health. Some clones in this sample may be carry-over from other donors' samples. The CDR3 DNA sequence: TGTGCCAGCAGCGTAGCGGGGGCCCTCTACGAGCAGTACTTC. Its translation: CASSVAGALYEQYF.